This T cell receptor beta chain appears in the sequencing data of a study of beta chain features in type 1 diabetes. Overall study findings and caveats: TCRB CDR3 length was moderately but significantly reduced in all four CD4+ subsets of Type 1 diabetes patients.

Concerning this clone itself: Its target is not known.

Isolated RNA was reverse transcribed in full, so expressed TCRB transcripts were sequenced. Repertoires were generated with immunoSEQ multiplex PCR, while TCRdb's copy carries only in-frame clones and drops some. The sample has some 200,000 clones, 11% seen once. The sequence was collected from a man aged 18-30 years in good health. Sequencing input: central memory CD4+ T cells from blood.

CDR3 amino acids: CASSEETGTVDEQYF. The CDR3 DNA reads TGTGCCAGCAGTGAAGAGACAGGGACGGTAGACGAGCAGTACTTC. The chain recombines TRBV2 with TRBJ2-7; TRBD1 matches at 7 bases. This CDR3 has 15 residues. With 1 base clipped from V and 5 bases from J, the junction kept 8 bases outside the gene matches. Germline V gives CDR1 SNHLY, CDR2 FYNNEI.